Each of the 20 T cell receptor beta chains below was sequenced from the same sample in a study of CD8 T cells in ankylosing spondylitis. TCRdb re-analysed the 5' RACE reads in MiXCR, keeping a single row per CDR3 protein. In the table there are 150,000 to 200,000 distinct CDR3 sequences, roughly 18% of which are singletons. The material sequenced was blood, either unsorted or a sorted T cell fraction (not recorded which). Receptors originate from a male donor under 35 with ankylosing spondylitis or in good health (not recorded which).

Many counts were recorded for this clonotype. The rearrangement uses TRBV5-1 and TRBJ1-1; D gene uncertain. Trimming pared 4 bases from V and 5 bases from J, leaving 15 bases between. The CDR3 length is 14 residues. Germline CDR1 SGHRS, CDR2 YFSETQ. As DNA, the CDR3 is TGCGCCAGCAGCATTGGGTGGGCTGGTACTGAAGCTTTCTTT. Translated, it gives CASSIGWAGTEAFF.

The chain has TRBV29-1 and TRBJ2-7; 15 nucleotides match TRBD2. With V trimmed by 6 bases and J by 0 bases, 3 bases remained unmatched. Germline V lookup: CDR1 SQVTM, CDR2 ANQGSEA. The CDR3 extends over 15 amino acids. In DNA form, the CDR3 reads TGCAGCGTCAAGGGACTAGCGGGAGGCTCCTACGAGCAGTACTTC. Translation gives CSVKGLAGGSYEQYF.

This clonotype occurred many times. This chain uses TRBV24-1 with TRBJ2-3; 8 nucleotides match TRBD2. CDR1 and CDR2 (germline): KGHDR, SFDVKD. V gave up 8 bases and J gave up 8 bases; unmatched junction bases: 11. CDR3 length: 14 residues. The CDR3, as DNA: TGTGCCACCAACCGGGGACTAGGATCGCCTACGCAGTATTTT. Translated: CATNRGLGSPTQYF.

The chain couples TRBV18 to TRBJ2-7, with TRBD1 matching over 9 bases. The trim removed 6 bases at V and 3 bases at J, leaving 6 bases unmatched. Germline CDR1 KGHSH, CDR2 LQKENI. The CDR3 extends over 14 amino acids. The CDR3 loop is CASSPGQGRYEQYV. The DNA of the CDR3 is TGTGCCAGCTCGCCCGGACAGGGGCGCTACGAGCAGTACGTC.

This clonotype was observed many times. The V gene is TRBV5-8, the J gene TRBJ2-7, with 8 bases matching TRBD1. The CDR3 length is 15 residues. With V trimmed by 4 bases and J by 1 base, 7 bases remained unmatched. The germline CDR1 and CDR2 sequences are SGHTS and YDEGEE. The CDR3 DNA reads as TGTGCCAGCAGCGCGACGACAGGGGATTCCTACGAGCAGTACTTC. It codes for CASSATTGDSYEQYF.

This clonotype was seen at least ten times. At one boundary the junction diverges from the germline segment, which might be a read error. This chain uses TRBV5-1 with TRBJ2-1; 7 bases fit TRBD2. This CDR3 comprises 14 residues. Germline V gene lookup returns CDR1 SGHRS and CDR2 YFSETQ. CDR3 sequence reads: CASRLGGEYDEQFF. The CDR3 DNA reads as TGCGCCAGCAGGTTGGGGGGGGAATATGATGAGCAGTTCTTC.

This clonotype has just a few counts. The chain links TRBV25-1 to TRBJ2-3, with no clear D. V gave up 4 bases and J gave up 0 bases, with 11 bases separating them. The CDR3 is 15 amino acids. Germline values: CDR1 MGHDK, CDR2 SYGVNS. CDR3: CASSVTGASTDTQYF. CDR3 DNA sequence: TGTGCCAGCAGTGTGACGGGTGCTAGCACAGATACGCAGTATTTT. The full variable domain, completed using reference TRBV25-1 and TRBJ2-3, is EADIYQTPRYLVIGTGKKITLECSQTMGHDKMYWYQQDPGMELHLIHYSYGVNSTEKGDLSSESTVSRIRTEHFPLTLESARPSHTSQYLCASSVTGASTDTQYFGPGTRLTVL.

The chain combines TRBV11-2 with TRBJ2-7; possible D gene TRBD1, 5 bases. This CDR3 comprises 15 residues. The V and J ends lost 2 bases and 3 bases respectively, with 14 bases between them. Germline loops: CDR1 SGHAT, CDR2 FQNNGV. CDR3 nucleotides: TGTGCCAGCAGCTTATCGAGACAGATTTACTACGAGCAGTACGTC. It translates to CASSLSRQIYYEQYV.

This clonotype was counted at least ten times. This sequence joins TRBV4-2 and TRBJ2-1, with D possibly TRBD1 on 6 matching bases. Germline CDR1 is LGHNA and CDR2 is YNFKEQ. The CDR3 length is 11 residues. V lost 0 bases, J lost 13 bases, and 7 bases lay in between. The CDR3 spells CASSQEDRQFF. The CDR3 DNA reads TGTGCCAGCAGCCAAGAGGACAGACAGTTCTTC.

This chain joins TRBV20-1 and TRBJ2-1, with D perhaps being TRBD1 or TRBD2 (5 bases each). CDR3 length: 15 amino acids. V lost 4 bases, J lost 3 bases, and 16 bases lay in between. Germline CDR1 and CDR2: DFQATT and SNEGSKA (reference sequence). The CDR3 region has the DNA TGCAGTGCTAAAGACCGGGACCTACTCTACAATGAGCAGTTCTTC. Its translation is CSAKDRDLLYNEQFF.

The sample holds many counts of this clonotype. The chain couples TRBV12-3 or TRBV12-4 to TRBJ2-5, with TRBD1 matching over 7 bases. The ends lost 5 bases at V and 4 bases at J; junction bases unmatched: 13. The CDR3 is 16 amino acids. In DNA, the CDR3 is TGTGCCAGCAGTCCTCGACAGGGCCAGGGTTCAGAGACCCAGTACTTC. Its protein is CASSPRQGQGSETQYF.

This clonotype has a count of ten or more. CDR3 in amino acids: CASSPPDRSYEQYF. The CDR3 DNA follows: TGTGCCAGCAGCCCCCCGGACAGGTCCTACGAGCAGTACTTC. The chain joins TRBV7-2 to TRBJ2-7; 7 nucleotides match TRBD1. The CDR3 contains 14 residues. Germline loops: CDR1 SGHTA, CDR2 FQGNSA. V lost 5 bases, J lost 1 base, and 5 bases stayed unmatched. Based on the CDR3 plus reference TRBV7-2 and TRBJ2-7, the full variable domain is GAGVSQSPSNKVTEKGKDVELRCDPISGHTALYWYRQSLGQGLEFLIYFQGNSAPDKSGLPSDRFSAERTGGSVSTLTIQRTQQEDSAVYLCASSPPDRSYEQYFGPGTRLTVT.

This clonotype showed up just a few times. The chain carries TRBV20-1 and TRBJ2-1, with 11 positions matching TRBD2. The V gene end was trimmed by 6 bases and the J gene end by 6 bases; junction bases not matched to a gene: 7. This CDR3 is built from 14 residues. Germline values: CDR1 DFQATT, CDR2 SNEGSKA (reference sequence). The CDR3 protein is CSARGLAVTNEQFF. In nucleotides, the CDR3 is TGCAGTGCCCGGGGACTAGCGGTCACCAATGAGCAGTTCTTC.

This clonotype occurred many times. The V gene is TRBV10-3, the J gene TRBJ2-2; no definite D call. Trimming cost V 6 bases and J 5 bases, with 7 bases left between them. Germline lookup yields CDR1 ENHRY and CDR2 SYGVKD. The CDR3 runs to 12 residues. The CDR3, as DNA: TGTGCCATCAGCCTCAGTACCGGGGAGCTGTTTTTT. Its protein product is CAISLSTGELFF.

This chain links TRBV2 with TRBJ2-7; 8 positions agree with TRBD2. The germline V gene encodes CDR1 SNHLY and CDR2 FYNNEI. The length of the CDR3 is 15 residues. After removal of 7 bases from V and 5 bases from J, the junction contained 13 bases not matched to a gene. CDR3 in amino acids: CASTGVAGGGDEQYF. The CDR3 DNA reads TGTGCCAGCACGGGGGTTGCGGGAGGTGGAGACGAGCAGTACTTC.

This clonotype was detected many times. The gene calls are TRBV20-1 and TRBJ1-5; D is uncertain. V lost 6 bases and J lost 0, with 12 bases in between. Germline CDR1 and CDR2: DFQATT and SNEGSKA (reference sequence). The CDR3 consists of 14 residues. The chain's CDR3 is CSATDGDSNQPQHF. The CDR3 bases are TGCAGTGCCACGGACGGGGATAGCAATCAGCCCCAGCATTTT.

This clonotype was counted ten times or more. The CDR3 here is CSARPLTDRGQEKLFF. For the CDR3, the DNA is TGCAGTGCTAGACCTCTGACGGACAGGGGGCAAGAAAAACTGTTTTTT. This rearrangement joins TRBV20-1 to TRBJ1-4; 11 bases are a match to TRBD1. After removal of 2 bases from V and 8 bases from J, the junction contained 10 bases not matched to a gene. The CDR3 runs to 16 residues. Germline loops: CDR1 DFQATT, CDR2 SNEGSKA (reference sequence).

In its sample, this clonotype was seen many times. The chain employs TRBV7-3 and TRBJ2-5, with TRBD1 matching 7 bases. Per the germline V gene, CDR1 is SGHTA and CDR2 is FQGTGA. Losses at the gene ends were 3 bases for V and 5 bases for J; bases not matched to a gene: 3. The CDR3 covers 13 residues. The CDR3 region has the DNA TGTGCCAGCAGCTTCGACAGGGAGGAGACCCAGTACTTC. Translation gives CASSFDREETQYF. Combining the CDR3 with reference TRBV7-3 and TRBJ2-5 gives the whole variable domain GAGVSQTPSNKVTEKGKYVELRCDPISGHTALYWYRQSLGQGPEFLIYFQGTGAADDSGLPNDRFFAVRPEGSVSTLKIQRTERGDSAVYLCASSFDREETQYFGPGTRLLVL.

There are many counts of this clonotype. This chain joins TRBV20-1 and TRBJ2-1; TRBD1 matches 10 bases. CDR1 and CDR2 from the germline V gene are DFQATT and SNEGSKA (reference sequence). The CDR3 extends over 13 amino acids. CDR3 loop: CTARGTGVDEQFF. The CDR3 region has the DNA TGCACCGCACGTGGGACAGGGGTGGATGAGCAGTTCTTC.

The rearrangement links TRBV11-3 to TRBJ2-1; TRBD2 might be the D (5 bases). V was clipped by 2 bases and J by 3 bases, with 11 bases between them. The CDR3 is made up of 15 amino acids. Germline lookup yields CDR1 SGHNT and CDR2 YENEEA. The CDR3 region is CASSLIRGDYNEQFF. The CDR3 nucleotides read TGTGCCAGCAGCTTAATCCGGGGAGACTACAATGAGCAGTTCTTC.